This T cell receptor beta chain was profiled in a study of early T cells in non-severe SARS-CoV-2 infection. Study-level findings and limits: Missing private and CD4 specificities, VDJdb matching favored anti-spike CD8 responses.

Germline V gene sequence: CDR1 SGHDT, CDR2 YYEEEE. This CDR3 has 12 amino acids. Between the trimmed V and J ends, which lost 4 bases and 4 bases, there was a span of 7 bases. This clonotype turned up a few times. Its antigen is unidentified. MiXCR, applied by TCRdb to the 5' RACE reads, yields one record per CDR3 protein. The repertoire holds around 60,000 distinct CDR3 sequences, with about 12% as singletons. The specimen was whole blood. This receptor was obtained from an adult who was a healthcare worker with PCR-confirmed SARS-CoV-2 infection or an uninfected control (not recorded which). The chain joins TRBV5-6 to TRBJ2-3; D not resolved. The CDR3 nucleotides read TGTGCCAGCAGCCACAACCCAGATACGCAGTATTTT. Protein product: CASSHNPDTQYF.